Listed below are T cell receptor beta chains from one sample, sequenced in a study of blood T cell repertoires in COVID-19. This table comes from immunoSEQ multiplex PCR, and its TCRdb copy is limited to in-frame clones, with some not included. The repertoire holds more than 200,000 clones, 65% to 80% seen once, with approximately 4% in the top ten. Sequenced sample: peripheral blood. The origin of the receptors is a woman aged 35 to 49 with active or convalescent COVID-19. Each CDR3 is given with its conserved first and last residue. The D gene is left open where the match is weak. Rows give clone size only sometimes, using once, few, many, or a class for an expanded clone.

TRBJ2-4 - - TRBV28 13 TGTGCCAGCACCACAGACAGGCAGGACATTCAGTACTTC CASTTDRQDIQYF
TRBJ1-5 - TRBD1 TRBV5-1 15 TGCGCCAGCAGCTTGACGACAGGGCACAATCAGCCCCAGCATTTT CASSLTTGHNQPQHF
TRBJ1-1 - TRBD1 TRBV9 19 TGTGCCAGCAGCGTAACGGAAGGTGGGACAGGGGGCCCGAGCACTGAAGCTTTCTTT CASSVTEGGTGGPSTEAFF
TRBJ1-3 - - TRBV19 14 TGTGCCAGTAGTATCCAGGGGCTCGGAAACACCATATATTTT CASSIQGLGNTIYF
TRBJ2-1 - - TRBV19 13 TGTGCCAGTAGTATTAGCACATACAATGAGCAGTTCTTC CASSISTYNEQFF
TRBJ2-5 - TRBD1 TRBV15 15 TGTGCCACCAGCAGAGACAGGGGGCGGGACGAGACCCAGTACTTC CATSRDRGRDETQYF
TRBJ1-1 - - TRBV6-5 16 TGTGCCAGCAGTTACTCGTCAGGGGCGGGGGACACTGAAGCTTTCTTT CASSYSSGAGDTEAFF
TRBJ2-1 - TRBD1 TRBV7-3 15 TGTGCCAGCAGCCGTACAGGGGGCGCCTACAATGAGCAGTTCTTC CASSRTGGAYNEQFF
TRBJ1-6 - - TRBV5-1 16 TGCGCCAGCAGCTTGAATGCAGACCCCGGGAGTTCACCCCTCCACTTT CASSLNADPGSSPLHF
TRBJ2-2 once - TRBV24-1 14 TGTGCCACCAGTGAGGCGGGCGGCGCCGGGGAGCTGTTTTTT CATSEAGGAGELFF
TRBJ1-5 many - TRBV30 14 TGTGCCTGGGGTACCCAAAACACCAATCAGCCCCAGCATTTT CAWGTQNTNQPQHF
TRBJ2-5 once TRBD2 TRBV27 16 TGTGCCAGCAGTTTATTTGGCGGGGGGGCCGGGGAGACCCAGTACTTC CASSLFGGGAGETQYF
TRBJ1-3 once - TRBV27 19 TGTGCCAGCAGTTTATACGGGAGTGGTAGTCGGAGCTCTGGAAACACCATATATTTT CASSLYGSGSRSSGNTIYF
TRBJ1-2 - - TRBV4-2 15 TGTGCCAGCAGCCAAGCTCAGCAGGCCCCTGATGGCTACACCTTC CASSQAQQAPDGYTF
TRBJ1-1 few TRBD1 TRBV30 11 TGTGCCTGGAGCGGACAGGGATACGCTTTCTTT CAWSGQGYAFF
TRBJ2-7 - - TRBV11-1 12 TGTGCCAGCAGGACCGGAGGATACGAGCAGTACTTC CASRTGGYEQYF
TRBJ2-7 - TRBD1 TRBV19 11 TGTGCCAGTAGCAACAGGGGCGAGCAGTACTTC CASSNRGEQYF
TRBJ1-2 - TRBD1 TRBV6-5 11 TGTGCCAGCAGACGGGACAGCTTATCGACCTTC CASRRDSLSTF
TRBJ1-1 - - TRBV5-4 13 TGTGCCAGCAGCTCGCCTAGTGGCTCTGAAGCTTTCTTT CASSSPSGSEAFF
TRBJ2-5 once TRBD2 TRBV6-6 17 TGTGCCAGCAGCCGAGGACTAGCGGGGGGCGGGAAGGAGACCCAGTACTTC CASSRGLAGGGKETQYF
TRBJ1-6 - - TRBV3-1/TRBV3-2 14 TGTGCCAGCAGCCAAGATACAGGAAATTCACCCCTCCACTTT CASSQDTGNSPLHF
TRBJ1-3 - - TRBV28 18 TGTGCCAGCAGCCTTCCTGAGACCGGGAGGGGCTCTGGAAACACCATATATTTT CASSLPETGRGSGNTIYF
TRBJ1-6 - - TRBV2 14 TGTGCCAGCAGCTTACTAAAAGCGGGTTCACCCCTCCACTTT CASSLLKAGSPLHF
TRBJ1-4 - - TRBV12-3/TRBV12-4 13 TGTGCCAGCAGTTTTTGGGGGCAGGAAAAACTGTTTTTT CASSFWGQEKLFF
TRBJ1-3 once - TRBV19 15 TGTGCCAGTAGTATAGGTCAGGACTCTGGAAACACCATATATTTT CASSIGQDSGNTIYF
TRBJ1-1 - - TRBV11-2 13 TGTGCCAGCAGCTTAGGAGTGTACACTGAAGCTTTCTTT CASSLGVYTEAFF
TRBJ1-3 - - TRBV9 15 TGTGCCAGCAGCCCGTTGGGGGCCGCTGGAAACACCATATATTTT CASSPLGAAGNTIYF
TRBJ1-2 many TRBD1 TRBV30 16 TGTGCCTGGAGTTCACCTCGGACAGGGGGAAACTATGGCTACACCTTC CAWSSPRTGGNYGYTF
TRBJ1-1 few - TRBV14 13 TGTGCCAGCAGCCTGCAGGGGAACACTGAAGCTTTCTTT CASSLQGNTEAFF
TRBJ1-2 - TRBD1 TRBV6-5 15 TGTGCCAGCAGTTACTCTCCCCAACAGGGGAATGGCTACACCTTC CASSYSPQQGNGYTF
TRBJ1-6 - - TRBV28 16 TGTGCCAGCAGTTTTTATGAAGGGGGTTCGAATTCACCCCTCCACTTT CASSFYEGGSNSPLHF
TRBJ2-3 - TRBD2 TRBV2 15 TGTGCCACCTCGCCTAGCGGGTCTTCCACAGATACGCAGTATTTT CATSPSGSSTDTQYF
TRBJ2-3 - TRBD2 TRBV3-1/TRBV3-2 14 TGTGCCAGCAGCCTCCCGGGAGGAGGGGATACGCAGTATTTT CASSLPGGGDTQYF
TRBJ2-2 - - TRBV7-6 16 TGTGCCAGCAGCTTAGGCGTGACAGCGAACACCGGGGAGCTGTTTTTT CASSLGVTANTGELFF
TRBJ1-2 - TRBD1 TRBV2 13 TGTGCCAGCAGTGTAACAGGGGACTATGGCTACACCTTC CASSVTGDYGYTF
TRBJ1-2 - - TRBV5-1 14 TGCGCCAGCAGCCCCCAGGGGAGCCGGACGGGCTACACCTTC CASSPQGSRTGYTF
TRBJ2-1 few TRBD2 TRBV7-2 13 TGTGCCAGCAGCTACCAGGGACTAGGTGAGCAGTTCTTC CASSYQGLGEQFF
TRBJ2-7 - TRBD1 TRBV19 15 TGTGCCAGTAGTATCGAGACGGGACAGGGCTACGAGCAGTACTTC CASSIETGQGYEQYF
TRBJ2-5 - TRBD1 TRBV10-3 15 TGTGCCATCAGTGCGACAGGGATCGCAGAAGAGACCCAGTACTTC CAISATGIAEETQYF
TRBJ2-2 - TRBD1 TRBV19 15 TGTGCCAGTACAGGGACAGGCGCAAACACCGGGGAGCTGTTTTTT CASTGTGANTGELFF
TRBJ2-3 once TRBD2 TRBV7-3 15 TGTGCCAGCAGACTTAGGGCGGGGGGCACAGATACGCAGTATTTT CASRLRAGGTDTQYF
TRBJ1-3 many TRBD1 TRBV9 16 TGTGCCAGCAGCGCGGGACAGCGATTCTCTGGAAACACCATATATTTT CASSAGQRFSGNTIYF
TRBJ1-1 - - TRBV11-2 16 TGTGCCAGCAGCTTAGATCAGGTGGCCTCGAACACTGAAGCTTTCTTT CASSLDQVASNTEAFF
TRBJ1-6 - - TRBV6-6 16 TGTGCCAGCAGTTACTCACAGGAAAGATCCCATTCACCCCTCCACTTT CASSYSQERSHSPLHF
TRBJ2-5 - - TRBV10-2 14 TGCGCCGCCCGGGACTCCCAAGACCAAGAGACCCAGTACTTC CAARDSQDQETQYF
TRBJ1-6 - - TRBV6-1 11 TGTGCCAGCAGTGAAATCATCCCCCTCCACTTT CASSEIIPLHF
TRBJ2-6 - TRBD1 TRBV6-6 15 TGTGCCAGCGACAGGGCAACCTCTGGGGCCAACGTCCTGACTTTC CASDRATSGANVLTF
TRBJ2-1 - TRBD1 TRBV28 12 TGTGCCAGCGGGACAGCCTACAATGAGCAGTTCTTC CASGTAYNEQFF
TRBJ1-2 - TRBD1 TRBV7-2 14 TGTGCCAGCAGCCCGATGGGACAGAGCTATGGCTACACCTTC CASSPMGQSYGYTF
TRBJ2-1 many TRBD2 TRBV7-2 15 TGTGCCAGCAGCAGAATAGCGGGGGTAAACAATGAGCAGTTCTTC CASSRIAGVNNEQFF
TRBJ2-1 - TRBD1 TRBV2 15 TGTGCCAGCAGAGCAGCAGGGACAGGGATGAATGAGCAGTTCTTC CASRAAGTGMNEQFF
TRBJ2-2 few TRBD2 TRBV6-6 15 TGTGCCAGCCAATTAGCGGGGGGGCCAAACGGGGAGCTGTTTTTT CASQLAGGPNGELFF
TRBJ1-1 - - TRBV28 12 TGTGCCAGCAGTTTATTGAGGCTGAGGGCTTTCTTT CASSLLRLRAFF
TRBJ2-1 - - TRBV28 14 TGTGCCAGCAGCCCCGATAGCTCCTACAATGAGCAGTTCTTC CASSPDSSYNEQFF
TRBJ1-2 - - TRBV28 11 TGTGCCTTGGGCAGGGGTCAAGGCTACACCTTC CALGRGQGYTF
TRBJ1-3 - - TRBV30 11 TGTGCCTGGATCGCTGGAAACACCATATATTTT CAWIAGNTIYF
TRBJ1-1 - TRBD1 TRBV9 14 TGTGCCAGCAGCCGACAGGGAGCATTGACTGAAGCTTTCTTT CASSRQGALTEAFF
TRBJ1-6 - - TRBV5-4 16 TGTGCCAGCAGCTTGGCAGCCGCACTGGAGAATTCACCCCTCCACTTT CASSLAAALENSPLHF
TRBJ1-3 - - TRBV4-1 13 TGCGCCAGCAGCTTTGAGGGGGGGAACACCATATATTTT CASSFEGGNTIYF
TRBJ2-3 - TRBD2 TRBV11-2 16 TGTGCCAGCAGCCTTCAGCGGGGGGCTCGGGCAGATACGCAGTATTTT CASSLQRGARADTQYF